The 28 T cell receptor beta chains in this list originate from one sample, sequenced in a study of neurological immune-mediated disorders. A single record per CDR3 protein comes from TCRdb applying MiXCR to the 5' RACE reads. The table lists 31,000 or so distinct CDR3 sequences, about 1.6% of them singletons. Sequencing was done on a sample of PBMCs. These receptors all stem from a woman aged 25 to 39 with multiple sclerosis.

This clonotype was counted ten times or more. The chain joins TRBV12-3 or TRBV12-4 to TRBJ2-1; D unclear. V lost 0 bases and J 9 bases, leaving 6 bases between the germline ends. The CDR3 has 12 residues. CDR3 in amino acids: CASSLAEIEQFF. CDR3 DNA sequence: TGTGCCAGCAGTTTAGCTGAGATTGAGCAGTTCTTC.

This clonotype was picked up many times. CDR3 DNA: TGTGCCAGCAGCCAAGTAACCGAGGGACTCTCCCGGAATGAAGCTTTCTTT. It codes for CASSQVTEGLSRNEAFF. The V and J genes are TRBV3-1 and TRBJ1-1; D is possibly TRBD1 (5 bases). V was shortened by 1 base and J by 7 bases, with 22 bases between the two germline ends. The CDR3 sequence is 17 residues long. Germline V gives CDR1 LGHDT, CDR2 YNNKEL (reference sequence).

This clonotype was counted ten times or more. The J gene is TRBJ1-4, the V gene TRBV7-2; TRBD1 might be the D (6 bases). Per germline, CDR1 SGHTA and CDR2 FQGNSA. V lost 1 base to trimming and J lost 1 base, with 10 bases between them. CDR3 length: 16 residues. This chain's CDR3 is CASSLEQGITNEKLFF. CDR3 bases: TGTGCCAGCAGCTTAGAACAGGGCATAACTAATGAAAAACTGTTTTTT.

This clonotype turned up a few times. The genes are TRBV4-3 and TRBJ2-7; the D is unclear. Germline CDR1 is LGHNA and CDR2 is YSLEER. The CDR3 has 13 amino acids. Trimming cost V 2 bases and J 3 bases, with 8 bases left between them. The DNA of the CDR3 is TGCGCCAGCAGCCAAACATGGGGCTACGAGCAGTACTTC. Its translation: CASSQTWGYEQYF.

This clonotype was seen repeatedly, ten times or more. The rearrangement links TRBV9 to TRBJ1-4; TRBD1 is a possible D gene (6 bases). Germline V lookup: CDR1 SGDLS, CDR2 YYNGEE. The CDR3 loop spans 15 amino acids. V dropped 0 bases and J dropped 3 bases, with 9 bases sitting between them. Here the CDR3 reads CASSVVTGSNEKLFF. The CDR3 nucleotides are TGTGCCAGCAGCGTAGTGACAGGATCTAATGAAAAACTGTTTTTT.

This clonotype was seen ten or more times. The genes are TRBV10-3 and TRBJ2-2; D gene uncertain. This CDR3 comprises 14 residues. Trimming took 3 bases from V and 0 from J, leaving 5 bases between them. The germline V gene encodes CDR1 ENHRY and CDR2 SYGVKD. CDR3 in amino acids: CAISELANTGELFF. The CDR3 DNA is TGTGCCATCAGTGAATTAGCGAACACCGGGGAGCTGTTTTTT.

This clonotype was counted ten times or more. The chain uses TRBV20-1 and TRBJ2-2; D gene ambiguous. Germline V gene sequence: CDR1 DFQATT, CDR2 SNEGSKA (reference sequence). The CDR3 extends over 14 amino acids. Trimming removed 4 bases from V and 5 bases from J, with 14 bases in between. The CDR3 DNA follows: TGCAGTGCTACTCTGGGCCCCGGAACCGGGGAGCTGTTTTTT. Translation gives CSATLGPGTGELFF.

This clonotype was detected ten times or more. The chain couples TRBV5-1 to TRBJ2-3, with D hard to call. This CDR3 spans 14 amino acids. Between the trimmed V and J ends, which lost 0 bases and 0 bases, there was a span of 5 bases. Germline CDR1 is SGHRS and CDR2 is YFSETQ. Here the CDR3 DNA reads TGCGCCAGCAGCTTGGTGGTGAGCACAGATACGCAGTATTTT. Its translation is CASSLVVSTDTQYF.

This clonotype was counted many times. The chain links TRBV15 to TRBJ2-2, with no clear D. Trimming removed 1 base from V and 3 bases from J, with 3 bases in between. The CDR3 runs 13 residues. Germline-derived CDR1 and CDR2 are LNHNV and YYDKDF (reference sequence). CDR3 in amino acids: CATSRGDTGELFF. CDR3 in DNA: TGTGCCACCAGCAGAGGGGACACCGGGGAGCTGTTTTTT.

This clonotype occurred many times. The gene calls are TRBV20-1 and TRBJ1-3; a possible D gene is TRBD1 (6 bases). The germline gives CDR1 DFQATT, CDR2 SNEGSKA (reference sequence). The CDR3 is 13 residues long. CDR3 DNA sequence: TGCAGCGCACAGGGAATAACCGGAAACACCATATATTTT. It specifies CSAQGITGNTIYF.

This clonotype was seen ten or more times. The chain combines TRBV10-1 with TRBJ1-5, with 7 bases identical to TRBD1. The CDR3 consists of 15 residues. The V and J ends lost 7 bases and 5 bases, in that order; junction bases with no gene match: 11. The germline gives CDR1 WNHNN, CDR2 SYGVQD (reference sequence). CDR3 nucleotides: TGCGCCAGCACTCCATACGACAGGGTGGATCAGCCCCAGCATTTT. Its protein product is CASTPYDRVDQPQHF.

The table lists this clonotype with many counts. The chain carries TRBV20-1 and TRBJ2-3; the match to TRBD2 covers 8 bases. CDR1 and CDR2 from the germline V gene are DFQATT and SNEGSKA (reference sequence). CDR3 length: 13 amino acids. J gave up 5 bases and V 5 bases, and 6 bases lay outside the gene matches. DNA for the CDR3: TGCAGTGCTTACGGGGGGGCCCGAGATACGCAGTATTTT. Translation gives CSAYGGARDTQYF.

Only a few counts were recorded for this clonotype. Since a much larger clone is just one base distant, this may be a read error. The final CDR3 position lacks the conserved phenylalanine or tryptophan, pointing to a likely read error. The J gene is TRBJ2-4, the V gene TRBV11-2; D is unclear. This CDR3 has 14 residues. Germline V gene sequence: CDR1 SGHAT, CDR2 FQNNGV. The V end lost 4 bases, the J end lost 0 bases, and 7 bases lay between the germline ends. The CDR3 protein is CASSSRLAKNIQYC. DNA for the CDR3: TGTGCCAGCAGCTCTAGACTAGCCAAAAACATTCAGTACTGC.

A few counts support this clonotype. This chain uses TRBV7-9 with TRBJ2-7; a weak D match, TRBD2 (6 bases). The CDR3 loop spans 13 amino acids. The ends were cut back, 5 bases at V and 3 bases at J, with 11 bases in the middle. Per the germline V gene, CDR1 is SEHNR and CDR2 is FQNEAQ (reference sequence). CDR3 nucleotides: TGTGCCAGCAGCCTTCTGCGGGACTACGAGCAGTACTTC. It is translated as CASSLLRDYEQYF.

This clonotype appeared many times. The V call is TRBV29-1, the J call TRBJ1-5; the match to TRBD1 covers 9 bases. The germline gives CDR1 SQVTM, CDR2 ANQGSEA. There are 16 residues in the CDR3. V lost 6 bases and J lost 2; bases outside the gene matches: 11. The CDR3 protein is CSVVPGQGSGNQPQHF. The CDR3 region has the DNA TGCAGCGTCGTACCGGGACAGGGTAGCGGCAATCAGCCCCAGCATTTT.

This clonotype was counted ten times or more. The V gene is TRBV7-2, the J gene TRBJ2-3, with a possible D match to TRBD1 (5 bases). The CDR3 loop spans 14 amino acids. Trimming stripped 2 bases from V and 1 base from J, with 7 bases between. The germline CDR1 and CDR2 sequences are SGHTA and FQGNSA. CDR3 DNA: TGTGCCAGCAGCTTAATCAGGGGCACAGATACGCAGTATTTT. The encoded protein is CASSLIRGTDTQYF.

There are many counts of this clonotype. V is TRBV20-1 and J is TRBJ1-6, with D possibly being TRBD1 (6 bases). Germline-derived CDR1 and CDR2 are DFQATT and SNEGSKA (reference sequence). Trimming cost V 1 base and J 6 bases, with 7 bases left between them. CDR3 length equals 13 residues. In DNA, the CDR3 is TGCAGTGCTAGAGGACAGGTTAATTCACCCCTCCACTTT. Translation: CSARGQVNSPLHF.

In its sample, this clonotype was seen many times. This sequence joins TRBV14 and TRBJ2-5; no reliable D call. The CDR3 covers 13 residues. The V and J ends lost 2 bases and 0 bases respectively, with 4 bases between them. CDR1 and CDR2 from the germline V gene are SGHDN and FVKESK. CDR3 residues: CASSQRDQETQYF. The CDR3 DNA follows: TGTGCCAGCAGCCAACGGGACCAAGAGACCCAGTACTTC.

This clonotype was recorded at least ten times. The chain couples TRBV7-2 to TRBJ1-1; D possibly corresponds to TRBD1 (5 bases). The CDR3 is made up of 13 amino acids. Trimming cost V 0 bases and J 11 bases, with 13 bases left between them. Looked up from germline, CDR1 is SGHTA and CDR2 is FQGNSA. The CDR3: CASSLARDVKAFF. In DNA, the CDR3 is TGTGCCAGCAGCTTAGCCAGGGACGTGAAGGCTTTCTTT.

The sample holds many counts of this clonotype. The chain combines TRBV20-1 with TRBJ2-1; D is unclear. The CDR3 has 14 residues. Germline V gives CDR1 DFQATT, CDR2 SNEGSKA (reference sequence). V dropped 3 bases and J dropped 0 bases, with 9 bases sitting between them. The CDR3 region is CSASPPSSYNEQFF. CDR3 coding DNA: TGCAGTGCTAGCCCGCCGAGCTCCTACAATGAGCAGTTCTTC.

This clonotype was seen a few times. J is TRBJ1-5 and V is TRBV6-1; no reliable D call. CDR1 MNHNS and CDR2 SASEGT come from the germline V gene. The CDR3 extends over 14 amino acids. DNA for the CDR3: TGTGCGGTGGCAGCGGTCAATAGCAATCAGCCCCAGCATTTT. Its protein is CAVAAVNSNQPQHF.

This clonotype was detected ten times or more. The CDR3 loop reads CASSFKGFTDTQYF. CDR3 coding DNA: TGCGCCAGCAGCTTCAAGGGATTCACAGATACGCAGTATTTT. The V and J genes are TRBV5-1 and TRBJ2-3; D not certain. This CDR3 comprises 14 residues. V was pared by 2 bases and J by 2 bases, with 9 bases between. The germline gives CDR1 SGHRS, CDR2 YFSETQ.

This clonotype has ten or more counts. CDR3 sequence (DNA): TGTGCCATCAGTGAGCCGAACAGGGGCGCTAACACTGAAGCTTTCTTT. Translated, it gives CAISEPNRGANTEAFF. This chain connects TRBV10-3 to TRBJ1-1, with TRBD1 identical over 7 bases. This CDR3 region has 16 residues. Germline loops: CDR1 ENHRY, CDR2 SYGVKD. J lost 2 bases, V lost 2 bases, and 8 bases had no gene match.

This clonotype was seen ten or more times. The V call is TRBV5-5, the J call TRBJ2-3, with TRBD2 matching over 10 bases. The length of the CDR3 is 15 residues. Per the germline V gene, CDR1 is SGHKS and CDR2 is YYEKEE (reference sequence). With 2 bases clipped from V and 2 bases from J, the junction kept 2 bases outside the gene matches. CDR3 loop: CASSFSGGTTDTQYF. The CDR3 DNA is TGTGCCAGCAGCTTTAGCGGGGGGACCACAGATACGCAGTATTTT.

This clonotype was counted many times. The chain has TRBV6-6 and TRBJ1-2, with unresolved D. CDR1 and CDR2 (germline): MNHNY, SVGAGI (reference sequence). V gave up 2 bases and J gave up 8 bases, with 21 bases separating them. CDR3 size: 16 residues. The CDR3 bases are TGTGCCAGCAGTTACGGTTTGGGAAATCTTCGAGGGGGCTACACCTTC. It yields the protein CASSYGLGNLRGGYTF.

This clonotype was observed at least ten times. The V gene is TRBV3-1, the J gene TRBJ1-1; D is possibly TRBD1 (5 bases). V lost 2 bases, J lost 4 bases, and 11 bases lay in between. The CDR3 runs to 14 residues. Per the germline V gene, CDR1 is LGHDT and CDR2 is YNNKEL (reference sequence). The CDR3 nucleotides are TGTGCCAGCAGCCAACCTACAGGTTCCACTGAAGCTTTCTTT. Translating gives CASSQPTGSTEAFF.

This clonotype was picked up many times. This sequence joins TRBV14 and TRBJ2-3; a weak D match, TRBD2 (6 bases). CDR1 and CDR2 (germline): SGHDN, FVKESK. V dropped 1 base and J dropped 6 bases, with 23 bases sitting between them. The CDR3 extends over 18 amino acids. CDR3 region: CASSQGGSSGDRWDTQYF. DNA for the CDR3: TGTGCCAGCAGCCAAGGGGGGTCTTCGGGGGACCGCTGGGATACGCAGTATTTT.

Many counts were recorded for this clonotype. The chain recombines TRBV20-1 with TRBJ2-7; 7 bases align to TRBD1. This CDR3 has 16 residues. The trim removed 0 bases at V and 3 bases at J, leaving 11 bases unmatched. Germline-derived CDR1 and CDR2 are DFQATT and SNEGSKA (reference sequence). The CDR3: CSARDPSPGQLYEQYF. The DNA of the CDR3 is TGCAGTGCTAGAGATCCCTCCCCGGGACAGCTCTACGAGCAGTACTTC.